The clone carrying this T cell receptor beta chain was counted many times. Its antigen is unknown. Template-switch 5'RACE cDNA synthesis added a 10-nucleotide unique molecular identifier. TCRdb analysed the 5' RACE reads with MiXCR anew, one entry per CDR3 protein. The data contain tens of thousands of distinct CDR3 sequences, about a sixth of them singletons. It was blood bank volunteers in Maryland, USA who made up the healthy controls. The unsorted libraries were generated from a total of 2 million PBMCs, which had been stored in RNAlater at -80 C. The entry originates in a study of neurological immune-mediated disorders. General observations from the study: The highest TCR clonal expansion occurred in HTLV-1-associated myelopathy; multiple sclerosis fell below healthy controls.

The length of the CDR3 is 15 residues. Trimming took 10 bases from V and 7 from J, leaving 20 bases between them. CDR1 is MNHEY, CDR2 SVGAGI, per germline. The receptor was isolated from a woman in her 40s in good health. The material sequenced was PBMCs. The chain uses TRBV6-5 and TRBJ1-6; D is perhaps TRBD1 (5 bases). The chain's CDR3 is CATRPTGDGNSPLHF. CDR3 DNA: TGTGCCACCAGGCCTACGGGGGACGGGAATTCACCCCTCCACTTT.